A single sample gave rise to the 7 T cell receptor beta chains below, sequenced in a study of cytomegalovirus exposure and HLA in healthy donors. A multiplex PCR was run with 60 Vbeta primers and 13 Jbeta primers. Clones were read by immunoSEQ multiplex PCR, and TCRdb kept only the in-frame ones, dropping some. This table holds under 200,000 clones, roughly 82% found once. Sequencing used PBMCs. Source of these receptors: a girl aged 10-17 years in good health and CMV-seropositive.

The V gene is TRBV7-8, the J gene TRBJ2-5; weak D call: TRBD2 (6 bases). The CDR3 has 16 amino acids. From germline, CDR1 is SGHVS and CDR2 FQNEAQ. The germline V and J ends were trimmed by 1 base and 4 bases, with 16 bases remaining between them. The CDR3 nucleotides read TGTGCCAGCAGCTTAGGGGCGACAGCCGGGGGAGAGACCCAGTACTTC. This codes for CASSLGATAGGETQYF.

This rearrangement joins TRBV19 to TRBJ2-2, with a tentative D call TRBD1 (5 bases). The V end lost 8 bases, the J end lost 4 bases, and 8 bases lay between the germline ends. The germline CDR1 and CDR2 sequences are LNHDA and SQIVND (reference sequence). The CDR3 sequence is 12 residues long. The CDR3 coding sequence is TGTGCCAGTCACAGGACCACCGGGGAGCTGTTTTTT. Residues: CASHRTTGELFF.

The V call is TRBV19, the J call TRBJ2-7, with 7 bases matching TRBD1. Losses at the gene ends were 5 bases for V and 7 bases for J; bases not matched to a gene: 11. The V gene's germline CDR1 is LNHDA and CDR2 SQIVND (reference sequence). The CDR3 consists of 14 residues. The CDR3 DNA reads as TGTGCCAGTAGTCCCGACAGGGACAACAGGGAGCAGTACTTC. Amino acids: CASSPDRDNREQYF.

The chain's CDR3 is CASSQRGTGGPNEQFF. The CDR3 nucleotides read TGTGCCAGCAGCCAAAGGGGGACAGGGGGCCCCAATGAGCAGTTCTTC. This chain connects TRBV7-9 to TRBJ2-1; 12 nucleotides agree with TRBD1. The germline V gene encodes CDR1 SEHNR and CDR2 FQNEAQ (reference sequence). The ends lost 5 bases at V and 6 bases at J; junction bases unmatched: 8. This CDR3 is 16 amino acids long.

This chain uses TRBV18 with TRBJ2-1; no clear D gene. CDR1 is KGHSH, CDR2 LQKENI, per germline. The CDR3 consists of 15 residues. V lost 4 bases, J lost 2 bases, and 12 bases lay in between. The CDR3: CASSLSRVPYNEQFF. The CDR3 DNA is TGTGCCAGCTCACTGAGCCGAGTACCCTACAATGAGCAGTTCTTC.

In DNA, the CDR3 is TGTGCCAGCTCACCACGGTTGGGACAGGGTGACACCGGGGAGCTGTTTTTT. Protein sequence: CASSPRLGQGDTGELFF. The chain carries TRBV18 and TRBJ2-2, with TRBD1 matching 9 bases. CDR3 length: 17 amino acids. V lost 1 base, J lost 3 bases, and 6 bases stayed unmatched. In germline, CDR1 is KGHSH, CDR2 LQKENI.

The chain has TRBV10-3 and TRBJ1-1, with D unresolved. Trimming took off 2 bases at V and 6 bases at J, with 13 bases between the two ends. Germline loops: CDR1 ENHRY, CDR2 SYGVKD. This CDR3 is built from 14 residues. CDR3 residues: CAISEPREISEAFF. The CDR3 nucleotides read TGTGCCATCAGTGAGCCTCGTGAGATCTCTGAAGCTTTCTTT.